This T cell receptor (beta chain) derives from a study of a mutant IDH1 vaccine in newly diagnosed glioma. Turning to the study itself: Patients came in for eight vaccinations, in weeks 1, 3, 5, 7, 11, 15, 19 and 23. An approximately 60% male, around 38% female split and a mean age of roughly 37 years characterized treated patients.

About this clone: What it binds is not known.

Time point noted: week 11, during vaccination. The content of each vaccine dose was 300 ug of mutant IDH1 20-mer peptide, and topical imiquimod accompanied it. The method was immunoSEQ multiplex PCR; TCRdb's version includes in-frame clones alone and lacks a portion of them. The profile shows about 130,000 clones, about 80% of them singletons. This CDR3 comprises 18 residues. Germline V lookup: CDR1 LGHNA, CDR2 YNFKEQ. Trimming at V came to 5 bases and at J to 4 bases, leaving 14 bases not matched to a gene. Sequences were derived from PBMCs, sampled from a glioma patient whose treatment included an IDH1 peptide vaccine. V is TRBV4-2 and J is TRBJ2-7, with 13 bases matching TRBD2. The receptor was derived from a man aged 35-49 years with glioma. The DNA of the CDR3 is TGTGCCAGCAGCTCGAAAAGACTAGCGGGAGGAGGAACTTACGAGCAGTACTTC. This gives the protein CASSSKRLAGGGTYEQYF.